These 31 T cell receptor beta chains were all obtained from the same sample, sequenced in a study of blood T cells in healthy people across ages. Sample-barcoded 5' priming and a J-beta primer mix drove a second PCR of about 7 to 11 cycles. MiXCR, run by TCRdb on the 5' RACE reads, gives a single entry per CDR3 protein. The sample shows 500,000 to 550,000 distinct CDR3 sequences, less than 25% of them seen only once. These data were also reused for a study on T cells of mothers and their children.

Source material: blood. Receptors originate from a boy younger than 18 in good health.

This clonotype was detected a few times. V gene TRBV5-1 combines with J gene TRBJ2-5; D might be TRBD1 (5 bases). Germline CDR1 SGHRS, CDR2 YFSETQ. V lost 5 bases, J lost 4 bases, and 12 bases lay in between. The CDR3 totals 13 residues. The CDR3 protein is CASRGDSGETQYF. The CDR3 region has the DNA TGCGCCAGCAGAGGGGATTCGGGAGAGACCCAGTACTTC. Full variable domain (outside the CDR3, taken from reference TRBV5-1 and TRBJ2-5): KAGVTQTPRYLIKTRGQQVTLSCSPISGHRSVSWYQQTPGQGLQFLFEYFSETQRNKGNFPGRFSGRQFSNSRSEMNVSTLELGDSALYLCASRGDSGETQYFGPGTRLLVL.

In this sample, this clonotype turned up a few times. J is TRBJ1-1 and V is TRBV19; 7 bases match TRBD1. The CDR3 sequence is 16 residues long. Germline trimming cut 3 bases from V and 1 base from J; bases unmatched to any gene: 8. Germline V lookup: CDR1 LNHDA, CDR2 SQIVND (reference sequence). The CDR3 loop is CASSILRGRGNTEAFF. In DNA form, the CDR3 reads TGTGCCAGTAGTATCTTGAGGGGGCGCGGGAACACTGAAGCTTTCTTT.

The chain uses TRBV4-1 and TRBJ1-2, with TRBD1 matching over 7 bases. CDR1 MGHRA and CDR2 YSYEKL come from the germline V gene. The V gene end was trimmed by 5 bases and the J gene end by 14 bases; junction bases not matched to a gene: 17. CDR3 length: 14 residues. The CDR3 loop reads CASSFSRDSRPTTF. Here the CDR3 DNA reads TGCGCCAGCAGCTTTTCCCGGGACAGCCGCCCTACTACCTTC.

This clonotype appeared once. The V gene is TRBV7-6, the J gene TRBJ2-7; D not resolved. V lost 1 base, J lost 2 bases, and 12 bases lay in between. Germline V gene sequence: CDR1 SGHVS, CDR2 FNYEAQ. CDR3 length: 15 amino acids. The CDR3 loop reads CASSLGQNIAYEQYF. The CDR3 nucleotides are TGTGCCAGCAGCTTAGGTCAGAATATTGCCTACGAGCAGTACTTC.

The rearrangement uses TRBV7-9 and TRBJ1-5, with no clear D. The CDR3 covers 13 residues. CDR1 and CDR2 from the germline V gene are SEHNR and FQNEAQ (reference sequence). The V end was cut by 0 bases, the J end by 6 bases, with 6 bases between. CDR3 bases: TGTGCCAGCAGCTTAGCGGTTGGTCAGCCCCAGCATTTT. Amino acid sequence: CASSLAVGQPQHF.

This chain joins TRBV5-1 and TRBJ1-2; TRBD1 aligns across 7 bases. The CDR3 length is 17 residues. V trimming: 2 bases; J trimming: 7 bases; junction bases outside the gene matches: 17. The germline CDR1 and CDR2 sequences are SGHRS and YFSETQ. This chain's CDR3 is CASSFVMGDRAPLGYTF. CDR3 sequence (DNA): TGCGCCAGCAGCTTCGTGATGGGCGACAGGGCTCCCCTTGGCTACACCTTC.

This clonotype has a handful of counts. This chain links TRBV6-2 or TRBV6-3 with TRBJ2-1; the D is unclear. The DNA end is a closer match to TRBJ2-7, so the J assignment may be wrong. Germline CDR1 reads MNHEY; CDR2 reads SVGEGT. CDR3 size: 15 residues. CDR3 loop: CASSSLSTSSYEQYF. DNA of the CDR3: TGTGCCAGCAGTTCATTGTCGACGAGCTCCTACGAGCAGTACTTC.

The chain recombines TRBV5-1 with TRBJ2-3, with D perhaps matching TRBD2 (6 bases). CDR1 and CDR2 (germline): SGHRS, YFSETQ. Trimming pared 4 bases from V and 1 base from J, leaving 16 bases between. The length of the CDR3 is 16 residues. CDR3 coding DNA: TGCGCCAGCAGCCCGGGACTCGTCGCTGGCACAGATACGCAGTATTTT. Its translation is CASSPGLVAGTDTQYF.

This clonotype was detected a few times. In nucleotides, the CDR3 is TGCAGTGCCACGTTAGGGGGCCGCTACGAGCAGTACTTC. Its protein is CSATLGGRYEQYF. This chain joins TRBV20-1 and TRBJ2-7, with TRBD1 matching 7 bases. With 6 bases clipped from V and 3 bases from J, the junction kept 8 bases outside the gene matches. Germline lookup yields CDR1 DFQATT and CDR2 SNEGSKA (reference sequence). The length of the CDR3 is 13 residues.

The chain recombines TRBV7-2 with TRBJ2-1, with D unresolved. V lost 5 bases to trimming and J lost 9 bases, with 8 bases between them. Per germline, CDR1 SGHTA and CDR2 FQGNSA. There are 11 residues in the CDR3. The CDR3 bases are TGTGCCAGCAGCACGTTAGGTGAGCAGTTCTTC. Translating gives CASSTLGEQFF.

This chain links TRBV20-1 with TRBJ1-5; 8 nucleotides line up with TRBD1. J lost 2 bases, V lost 1 base, and 4 bases had no gene match. The CDR3 consists of 15 residues. The germline V gene has CDR1 DFQATT and CDR2 SNEGSKA (reference sequence). The CDR3 nucleotides read TGCAGTGCTAGAGGGCTACAGGGGGGCAATCAGCCCCAGCATTTT. It is translated as CSARGLQGGNQPQHF.

The chain joins TRBV14 to TRBJ2-7; D may correspond to TRBD1 or TRBD2 (5 bases each). Germline V lookup: CDR1 SGHDN, CDR2 FVKESK. The V end lost 4 bases, the J end lost 0 bases, and 10 bases lay between the germline ends. The CDR3 runs 14 residues. The CDR3 coding sequence is TGTGCCAGCAGCCCGGGACCGCACTCCTACGAGCAGTACTTC. Protein: CASSPGPHSYEQYF.

The J gene is TRBJ1-2, the V gene TRBV5-1; D is uncertain. In germline, CDR1 is SGHRS, CDR2 YFSETQ. The CDR3 totals 13 residues. The V and J ends lost 3 bases and 4 bases respectively, with 10 bases between them. For the CDR3, the DNA is TGCGCCAGCAGCTCGTACGGGTCCTATGGCTACACCTTC. Its protein is CASSSYGSYGYTF.

The rearrangement joins TRBV7-9 to TRBJ2-3; 11 positions match TRBD2. The CDR3 length is 17 residues. V was pared by 5 bases and J by 3 bases, with 10 bases of the junction left unmatched. Germline CDR1 is SEHNR and CDR2 is FQNEAQ (reference sequence). As DNA, the CDR3 is TGTGCCAGCAGCCCCTTTCGACTAGCGGGGCCAACAGATACGCAGTATTTT. Its protein product is CASSPFRLAGPTDTQYF.

This chain connects TRBV6-2 or TRBV6-3 to TRBJ2-7; TRBD2 matches at 15 bases. The CDR3 spans 17 residues. The germline CDR1 and CDR2 sequences are MNHEY and SVGEGT. V gave up 2 bases and J gave up 2 bases; unmatched junction bases: 4. The CDR3 loop is CASSYGTSGRRTYEQYF. The CDR3 nucleotides are TGTGCCAGCAGTTACGGGACTAGCGGGAGGAGGACCTACGAGCAGTACTTC.

The chain is built from TRBV11-1 and TRBJ2-7; either TRBD1 or TRBD2 may supply D (5 bases each). Between the trimmed V and J ends, which lost 1 base and 2 bases, there was a span of 12 bases. CDR1 SGHAT and CDR2 FQDESV come from the germline V gene (reference sequence). CDR3 length equals 15 residues. The CDR3 DNA follows: TGTGCCAGCAGCTTAGGATGGGACGGCCCCTACGAGCAGTACTTC. It encodes CASSLGWDGPYEQYF.

In this sample, this clonotype turned up a few times. V is TRBV7-9 and J is TRBJ2-5, with 9 bases lining up with TRBD2. The V gene's germline CDR1 is SEHNR and CDR2 FQNEAQ (reference sequence). The CDR3 extends over 18 amino acids. V trimming: 5 bases; J trimming: 4 bases; junction bases outside the gene matches: 17. CDR3 region: CASSSTILAGEERETQYF. For the CDR3, the DNA is TGTGCCAGCAGCAGCACAATATTAGCGGGAGAGGAGAGAGAGACCCAGTACTTC.

The CDR3 reads CASSETSGGAKETQYF. The CDR3 DNA reads as TGTGCCAGCAGTGAGACTAGCGGGGGGGCTAAAGAGACCCAGTACTTC. V gene TRBV25-1 combines with J gene TRBJ2-1, with TRBD2 matching 14 bases. The end of the DNA fits TRBJ2-5 better, so the J call may be wrong. Germline V lookup: CDR1 MGHDK, CDR2 SYGVNS. The CDR3 is made up of 16 amino acids.

Of note for this clonotype: Germline is not matched at one junction end, which may reflect a read error. The gene calls are TRBV11-2 and TRBJ2-1, with TRBD2 matching 8 bases. The CDR3 length is 16 residues. Germline V gene sequence: CDR1 SGHAT, CDR2 FQNNGV. CDR3 in amino acids: CASGLDGAGGYNEQFF. The DNA of the CDR3 is TGTGCCAGCGGCTTAGATGGTGCGGGGGGATACAATGAGCAGTTCTTC.

There are a few counts of this clonotype. The CDR3 DNA reads TGTGCCAGCAGCCAAGATGAGGCAGGGGTCGCCTACGAGCAGTACTTC. This codes for CASSQDEAGVAYEQYF. V is TRBV3-1 and J is TRBJ2-7, with a tentative D call TRBD1 (6 bases). The CDR3 is made up of 16 amino acids. Germline assignment: CDR1 LGHDT and CDR2 YNNKEL (reference sequence). Trimming stripped 0 bases from V and 2 bases from J, with 14 bases between.

The chain uses TRBV30 and TRBJ1-2, with TRBD1 matching 7 bases. The CDR3 has 12 residues. From germline, CDR1 is GTSNPN and CDR2 SVGIG (reference sequence). The V segment lost 1 base and the J segment 4 bases; nucleotides outside the gene matches: 0. CDR3: CAWSAGGYGYTF. CDR3 sequence (DNA): TGTGCCTGGAGTGCAGGGGGCTATGGCTACACCTTC.

The rearrangement joins TRBV20-1 to TRBJ2-5, with 9 bases matching TRBD2. The J call is doubtful: the DNA matches TRBJ2-1 better. Germline CDR1 and CDR2: DFQATT and SNEGSKA (reference sequence). The CDR3 has 16 residues. CDR3 sequence (DNA): TGCAGTACCGGGTGGCGGCGGGGGGGCCGTGACAATGAGCAGTTCTTC. Translation: CSTGWRRGGRDNEQFF.

This CDR3 reads CASSPMGGGYYEQYF. For the CDR3, the DNA is TGTGCCAGCAGCCCGATGGGCGGGGGATACTACGAGCAGTACTTC. This chain joins TRBV6-5 and TRBJ2-7; TRBD2 matches 7 bases. With 6 bases clipped from V and 3 bases from J, the junction kept 11 bases outside the gene matches. The CDR3 is made up of 15 amino acids. Looked up from germline, CDR1 is MNHEY and CDR2 is SVGAGI.

This clonotype was picked up a small number of times. The chain joins TRBV4-1 to TRBJ2-7, with TRBD2 as a possible D gene (5 bases). This CDR3 is built from 15 residues. V shed 0 bases and J shed 3 bases, with 12 bases lying between them. Germline CDR1 is MGHRA and CDR2 is YSYEKL. The CDR3 nucleotides read TGCGCCAGCAGCCAAGATCCGGGGAGAGTCTACGAGCAGTACTTC. This sequence encodes CASSQDPGRVYEQYF.

This clonotype was counted a few times. The V gene is TRBV9, the J gene TRBJ1-3, with TRBD1 identical over 8 bases. This CDR3 has 16 amino acids. Germline V lookup: CDR1 SGDLS, CDR2 YYNGEE. With V trimmed by 3 bases and J by 0 bases, 5 bases remained unmatched. CDR3 loop: CASSGNTGGSGNTIYF. CDR3 DNA: TGTGCCAGCAGCGGAAATACAGGGGGCTCTGGAAACACCATATATTTT.

The table lists this clonotype with many counts. The chain combines TRBV4-3 with TRBJ2-7, with TRBD2 matching 11 bases. Per the germline V gene, CDR1 is LGHNA and CDR2 is YSLEER. V shed 4 bases, J shed 3 bases, and the junction held 2 bases outside the gene matches. This CDR3 is 14 amino acids long. CDR3 coding DNA: TGCGCCAGCAGCCCGACTAGCGGGGACTACGAGCAGTACTTC. This encodes CASSPTSGDYEQYF.

The V call is TRBV6-6, the J call TRBJ2-1, with 7 positions matching TRBD2. CDR1 MNHNY and CDR2 SVGAGI come from the germline V gene (reference sequence). The length of the CDR3 is 16 residues. V trimming: 6 bases; J trimming: 1 base; junction bases outside the gene matches: 9. The DNA of the CDR3 is TGTGCCAGCAGGCCCACCCCAGCGGGATCCTACAATGAGCAGTTCTTC. As protein: CASRPTPAGSYNEQFF.

The V gene is TRBV6-2 or TRBV6-3, the J gene TRBJ2-4; unclear D gene. Per germline, CDR1 MNHEY and CDR2 SVGEGT. Trimming cost V 7 bases and J 6 bases, with 13 bases left between them. The CDR3 runs 13 residues. The CDR3 is CASTSLGRNIQYF. The DNA of the CDR3 is TGTGCCAGCACTTCGCTCGGCCGAAACATTCAGTACTTC.

In this sample, this clonotype turned up a few times. Mismatch with germline at one junction end may stem from a read error. This chain joins TRBV7-3 and TRBJ2-1; 10 bases align to TRBD2. Germline V gives CDR1 SGHTA, CDR2 FQGTGA. CDR3 length equals 16 residues. CDR3 DNA sequence: TGTGCCAGCAGCTCACAGAGCGGGGGGGCGTACAATGAGCAGCTCTTC. It translates to CASSSQSGGAYNEQLF.

The J gene is TRBJ2-3, the V gene TRBV4-2, with D possibly called TRBD1 or TRBD2 (7 bases each). Per germline, CDR1 LGHNA and CDR2 YNFKEQ. This CDR3 has 15 amino acids. With 1 base removed from V and 4 bases from J, the gap between germline ends came to 12 bases. CDR3 in DNA: TGTGCCAGCAGCCAAGTCTCAGGGGGGGCAGATACGCAGTATTTT. Residues: CASSQVSGGADTQYF.

This clonotype was seen more than once but under ten times. The J gene is TRBJ1-1, the V gene TRBV27; tentative D call: TRBD1 (5 bases). There are 14 residues in the CDR3. Germline CDR1 is MNHEY and CDR2 is SMNVEV (reference sequence). Trimming took off 4 bases at V and 5 bases at J, with 14 bases between the two ends. The CDR3 nucleotides are TGTGCCAGCAGTTCGGGGGAGGGAGGGACTGAAGCTTTCTTT. This translates into CASSSGEGGTEAFF.